This T cell receptor beta chain was identified in a study of blood T cell repertoires in COVID-19 (dated by TCRdb to the early 2020s). Concerning the study at large: Collaborator samples came from the United States, Italy and Spain and covered acute and convalescent phases of COVID-19. The repertoires were released in a freely available public database meant as a resource for research on the immune response to SARS-CoV-2. The prospective study material was composed of cDNA or gDNA derived from T cells, B-cell-depleted T cells, or PBMCs. Samples were obtained from the ongoing ImmuneRACE study (first 160 participants) and from 1,254 subjects provided by 6 global collaborators. Subjects who had been exposed to COVID-19, were actively infected with it, or had recovered from it provided the deeply sampled blood TCRbeta repertoires that made up the dataset. A de-identified subject ID, COVID-19 status, age in years and sex were almost always included in the sample metadata. Where HLA class I and class II types were available, the types were taken from metadata supplied by the sample provider, not from assay-based typing.

TCRbeta CDR3 regions were amplified from genomic DNA using the immunoSEQ Assay, a bias-controlled multiplex PCR. In the authors' own workflow: Nucleated cell counts per sample were estimated from amplification of reference gene primers within the assay. To quantify the absolute abundance of each unique TCRbeta CDR3 rearrangement, sequence reads were collapsed and filtered. For each sample, productive Simpson clonality was calculated as the square root of Simpson's diversity index over productive rearrangements. TCRdb limited this immuneACCESS table to in-frame rearrangements with V and J called. A share of clones is missing; checked studies link under half to unresolved V genes, and the rest is unexplained. The DNA was the basis for D and trimming; V, J and clone size are from that table. The sample table lists over 55,000 clones, 87% of them with a count of one. Approximately 8% of the sample belongs to the ten largest clones.

On this clone itself: The target of this receptor is not known. Base qualities were left out, and no much larger clone turns up one base away.

The collaborating institutions used their own protocols to collect whole blood in K2EDTA tubes. For TCRbeta analysis, collaborator samples were shipped as frozen whole blood, as isolated PBMCs, or as DNA extracted from either sample type. What the research found in general, with its limitations: The amount of clinical and demographic metadata varied by source and participant and was provided uncurated.

This sequence was found in a man aged 45-60 years with active COVID-19. The specimen was peripheral blood.

Here the CDR3 is given as CASSSPRTGYYEQYF. The base sequence is TGTGCCAGCAGTTCACCTAGGACAGGGTACTACGAGCAGTACTTC. The receptor chain draws on TRBV6-2 or TRBV6-3 and TRBJ2-7; 8 central bases correspond to TRBD1. The germline V end is reduced by 4 bases and the J end by 3 bases; junction bases left unmatched: 8. Based on the germline V gene, the CDR1 and CDR2 sequences are MNHEY and SVGEGT. The CDR3 contains 15 residues, cysteine and phenylalanine counted. CDR3 DNA only is kept here, 45 bases in frame from base 1.